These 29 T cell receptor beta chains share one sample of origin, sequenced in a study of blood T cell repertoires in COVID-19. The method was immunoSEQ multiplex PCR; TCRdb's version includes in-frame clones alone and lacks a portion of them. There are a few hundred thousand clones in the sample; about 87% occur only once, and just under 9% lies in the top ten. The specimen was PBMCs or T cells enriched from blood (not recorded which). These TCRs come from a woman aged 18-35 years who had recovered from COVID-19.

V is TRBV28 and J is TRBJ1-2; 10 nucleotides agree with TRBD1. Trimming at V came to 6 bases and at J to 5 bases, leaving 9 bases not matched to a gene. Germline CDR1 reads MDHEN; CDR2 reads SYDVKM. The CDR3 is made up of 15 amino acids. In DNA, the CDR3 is TGTGCCAGCAGACAACCGGGACAGGGGTCTTATGGCTACACCTTC. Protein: CASRQPGQGSYGYTF.

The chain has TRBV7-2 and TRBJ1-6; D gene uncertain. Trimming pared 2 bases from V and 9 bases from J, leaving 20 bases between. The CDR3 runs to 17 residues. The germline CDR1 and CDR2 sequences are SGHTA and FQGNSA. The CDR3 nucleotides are TGTGCCAGCAGCTTATACGGTACCCATACTGGGCCTTCACCCCTCCACTTT. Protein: CASSLYGTHTGPSPLHF.

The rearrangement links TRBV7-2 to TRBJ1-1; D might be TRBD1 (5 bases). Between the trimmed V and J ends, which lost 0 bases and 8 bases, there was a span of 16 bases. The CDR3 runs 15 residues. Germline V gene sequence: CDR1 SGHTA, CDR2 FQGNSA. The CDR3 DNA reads TGTGCCAGCAGCTTAGCTTCGACAGTGATGGGAGAAGCTTTCTTT. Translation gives CASSLASTVMGEAFF.

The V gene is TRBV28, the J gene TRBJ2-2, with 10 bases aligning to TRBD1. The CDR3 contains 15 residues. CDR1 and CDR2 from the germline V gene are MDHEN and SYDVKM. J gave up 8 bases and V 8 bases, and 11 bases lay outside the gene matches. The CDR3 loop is CASGTGTGVAGELFF. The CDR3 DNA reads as TGTGCCAGCGGTACCGGGACAGGGGTTGCTGGGGAGCTGTTTTTT.

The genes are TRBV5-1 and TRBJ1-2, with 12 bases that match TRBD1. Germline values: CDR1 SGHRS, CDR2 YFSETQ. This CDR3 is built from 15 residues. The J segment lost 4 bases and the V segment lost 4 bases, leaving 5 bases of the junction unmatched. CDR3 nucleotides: TGCGCCAGCAGCCCGGGACAGGGGGCGGTCTATGGCTACACCTTC. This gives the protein CASSPGQGAVYGYTF. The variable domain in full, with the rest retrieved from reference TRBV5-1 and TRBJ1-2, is KAGVTQTPRYLIKTRGQQVTLSCSPISGHRSVSWYQQTPGQGLQFLFEYFSETQRNKGNFPGRFSGRQFSNSRSEMNVSTLELGDSALYLCASSPGQGAVYGYTFGSGTRLTVV.

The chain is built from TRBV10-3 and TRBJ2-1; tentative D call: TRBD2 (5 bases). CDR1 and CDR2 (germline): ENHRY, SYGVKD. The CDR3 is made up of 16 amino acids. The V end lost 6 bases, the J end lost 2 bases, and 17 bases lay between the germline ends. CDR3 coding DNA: TGTGCCATCAGGGCGTCGGGAAGACAAACCTACAATGAGCAGTTCTTC. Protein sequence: CAIRASGRQTYNEQFF.

The CDR3 loop reads CASIAGRYTEAFF. CDR3 bases: TGTGCCAGTATTGCGGGGAGGTACACTGAAGCTTTCTTT. V usage is TRBV19 and J usage is TRBJ1-1; D is unresolved. Germline lookup yields CDR1 LNHDA and CDR2 SQIVND (reference sequence). V was shortened by 7 bases and J by 3 bases, with 12 bases between the two germline ends. The CDR3 is 13 amino acids.

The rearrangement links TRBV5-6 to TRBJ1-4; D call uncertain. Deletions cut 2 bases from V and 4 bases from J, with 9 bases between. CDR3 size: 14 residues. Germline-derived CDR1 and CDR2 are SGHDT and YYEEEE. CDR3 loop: CASSFQAFNEKLFF. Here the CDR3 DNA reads TGTGCCAGCAGCTTTCAGGCTTTTAATGAAAAACTGTTTTTT.

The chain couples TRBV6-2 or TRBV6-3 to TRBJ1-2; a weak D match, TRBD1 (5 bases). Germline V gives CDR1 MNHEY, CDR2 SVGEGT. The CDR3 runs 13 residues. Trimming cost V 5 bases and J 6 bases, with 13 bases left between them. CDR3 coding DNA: TGTGCCAGCAGTAACTTGCGGGACCATGGCTACACCTTC. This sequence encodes CASSNLRDHGYTF.

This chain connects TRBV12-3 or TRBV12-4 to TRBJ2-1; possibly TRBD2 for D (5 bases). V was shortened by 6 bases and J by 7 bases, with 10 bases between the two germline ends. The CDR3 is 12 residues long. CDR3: CASSLALNEQFF. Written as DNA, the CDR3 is TGTGCCAGCAGCCTAGCTCTTAATGAGCAGTTCTTC.

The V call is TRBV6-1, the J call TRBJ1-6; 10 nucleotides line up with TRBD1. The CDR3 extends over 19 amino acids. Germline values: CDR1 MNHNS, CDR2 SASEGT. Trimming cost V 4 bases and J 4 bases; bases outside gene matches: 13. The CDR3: CASSALRTGGDPYNSPLHF. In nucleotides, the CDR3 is TGTGCCAGCAGTGCCTTAAGGACAGGGGGGGATCCTTATAATTCACCCCTCCACTTT.

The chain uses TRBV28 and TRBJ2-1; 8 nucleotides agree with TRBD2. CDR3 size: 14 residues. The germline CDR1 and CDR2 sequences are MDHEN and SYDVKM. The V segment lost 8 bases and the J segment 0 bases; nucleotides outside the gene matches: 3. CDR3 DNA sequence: TGTGCCAGCGGTGGACTAGCCTCCTACAATGAGCAGTTCTTC. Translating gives CASGGLASYNEQFF.

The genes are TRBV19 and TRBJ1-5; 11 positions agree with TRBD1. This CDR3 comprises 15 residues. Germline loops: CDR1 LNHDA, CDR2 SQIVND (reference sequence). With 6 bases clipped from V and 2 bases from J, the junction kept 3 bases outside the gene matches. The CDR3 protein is CASRGTGGGNQPQHF. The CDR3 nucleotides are TGTGCCAGTAGGGGGACAGGGGGAGGCAATCAGCCCCAGCATTTT.

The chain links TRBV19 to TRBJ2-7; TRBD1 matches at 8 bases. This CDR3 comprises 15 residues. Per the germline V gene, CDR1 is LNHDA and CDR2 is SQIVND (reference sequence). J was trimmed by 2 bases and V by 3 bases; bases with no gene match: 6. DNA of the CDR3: TGTGCCAGTAGTATCGGGCCAGGGGGCCCCTACGAGCAGTACTTC. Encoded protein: CASSIGPGGPYEQYF.

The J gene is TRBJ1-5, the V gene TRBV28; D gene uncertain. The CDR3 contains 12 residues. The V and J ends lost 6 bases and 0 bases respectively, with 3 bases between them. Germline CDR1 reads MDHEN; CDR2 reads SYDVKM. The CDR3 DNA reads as TGTGCCAGCAGGTATAGCAATCAGCCCCAGCATTTT. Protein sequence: CASRYSNQPQHF.

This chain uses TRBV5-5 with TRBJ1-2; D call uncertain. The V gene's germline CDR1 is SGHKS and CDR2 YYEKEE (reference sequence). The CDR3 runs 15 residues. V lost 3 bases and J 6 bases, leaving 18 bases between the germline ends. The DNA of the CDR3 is TGTGCCAGCAGCTGGCTTCTCGGAGCAATGGATGGCTACACCTTC. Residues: CASSWLLGAMDGYTF.

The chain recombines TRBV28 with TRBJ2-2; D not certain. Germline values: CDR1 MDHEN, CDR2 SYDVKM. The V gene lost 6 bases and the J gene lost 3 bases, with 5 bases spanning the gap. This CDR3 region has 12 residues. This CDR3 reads CASRSHTGELFF. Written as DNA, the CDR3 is TGTGCCAGCAGGAGCCACACCGGGGAGCTGTTTTTT.

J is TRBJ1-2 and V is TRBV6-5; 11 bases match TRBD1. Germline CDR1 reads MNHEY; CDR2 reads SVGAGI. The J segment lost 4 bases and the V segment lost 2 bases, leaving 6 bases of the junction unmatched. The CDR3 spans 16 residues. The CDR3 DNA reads TGTGCCAGCAGTTACACCAGGACAGGGGGCAGCTATGGCTACACCTTC. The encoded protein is CASSYTRTGGSYGYTF.

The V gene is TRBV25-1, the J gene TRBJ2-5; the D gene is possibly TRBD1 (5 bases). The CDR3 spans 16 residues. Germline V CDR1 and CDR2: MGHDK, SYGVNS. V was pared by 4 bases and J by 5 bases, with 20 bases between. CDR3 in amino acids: CASSGYVSGYGETQYF. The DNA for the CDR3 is TGTGCCAGCAGTGGGTACGTCTCAGGGTACGGGGAGACCCAGTACTTC.

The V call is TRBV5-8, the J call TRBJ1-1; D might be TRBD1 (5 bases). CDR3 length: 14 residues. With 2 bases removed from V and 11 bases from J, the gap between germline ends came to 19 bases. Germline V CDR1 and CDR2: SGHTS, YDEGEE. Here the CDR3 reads CASSFRGTPGGAFF. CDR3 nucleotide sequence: TGTGCCAGCAGCTTTAGGGGTACTCCGGGTGGTGCTTTCTTT.

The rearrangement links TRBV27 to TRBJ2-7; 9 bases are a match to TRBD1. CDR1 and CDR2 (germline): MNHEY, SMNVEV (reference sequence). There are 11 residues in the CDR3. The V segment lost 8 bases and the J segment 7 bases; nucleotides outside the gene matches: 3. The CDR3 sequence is CASGTGREQYF. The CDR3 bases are TGTGCCAGCGGGACAGGGCGAGAGCAGTACTTC.

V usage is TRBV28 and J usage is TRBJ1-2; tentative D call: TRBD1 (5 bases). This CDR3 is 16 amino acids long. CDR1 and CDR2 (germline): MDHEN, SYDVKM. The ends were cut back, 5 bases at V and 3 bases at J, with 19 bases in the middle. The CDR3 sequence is CASSILKPGGHYGYTF. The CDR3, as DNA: TGTGCCAGCAGTATCCTCAAACCGGGGGGTCACTATGGCTACACCTTC.

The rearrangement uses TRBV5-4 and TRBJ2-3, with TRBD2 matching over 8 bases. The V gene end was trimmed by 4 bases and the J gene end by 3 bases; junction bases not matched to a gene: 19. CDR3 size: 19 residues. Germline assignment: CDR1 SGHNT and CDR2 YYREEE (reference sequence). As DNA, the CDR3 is TGTGCCAGCAGCCTAAAGCGGGGGCCAATTACCGGGGCGACAGATACGCAGTATTTT. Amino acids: CASSLKRGPITGATDTQYF. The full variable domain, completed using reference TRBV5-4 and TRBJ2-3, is ETGVTQSPTHLIKTRGQQVTLRCSSQSGHNTVSWYQQALGQGPQFIFQYYREEENGRGNFPPRFSGLQFPNYSSELNVNALELDDSALYLCASSLKRGPITGATDTQYFGPGTRLTVL.

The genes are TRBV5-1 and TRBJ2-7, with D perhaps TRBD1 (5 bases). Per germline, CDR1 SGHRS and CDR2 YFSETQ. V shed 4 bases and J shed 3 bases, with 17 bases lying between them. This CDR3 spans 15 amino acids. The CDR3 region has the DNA TGCGCCAGCAGCCTCCGTCAGGACACAATCTACGAGCAGTACTTC. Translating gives CASSLRQDTIYEQYF.

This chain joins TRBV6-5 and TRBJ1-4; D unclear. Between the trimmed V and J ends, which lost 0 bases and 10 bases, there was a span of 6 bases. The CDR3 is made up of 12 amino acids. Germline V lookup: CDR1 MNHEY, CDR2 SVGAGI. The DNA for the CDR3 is TGTGCCAGCAGTTACTCGCGGGGAAAACTGTTTTTT. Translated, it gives CASSYSRGKLFF.

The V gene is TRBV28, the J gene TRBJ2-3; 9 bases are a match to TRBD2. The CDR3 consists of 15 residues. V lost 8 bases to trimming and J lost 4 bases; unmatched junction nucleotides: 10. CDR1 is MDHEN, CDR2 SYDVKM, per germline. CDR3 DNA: TGTGCCAGCGGGGTTGCTAGCGGGGCCTCAGATACGCAGTATTTT. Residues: CASGVASGASDTQYF.

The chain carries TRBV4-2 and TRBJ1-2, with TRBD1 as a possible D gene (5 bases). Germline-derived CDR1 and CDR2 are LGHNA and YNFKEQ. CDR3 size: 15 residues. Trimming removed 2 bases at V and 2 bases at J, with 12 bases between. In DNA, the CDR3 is TGTGCCAGCAGCCAATCCCGGAAGGGGAACTATGGCTACACCTTC. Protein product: CASSQSRKGNYGYTF.

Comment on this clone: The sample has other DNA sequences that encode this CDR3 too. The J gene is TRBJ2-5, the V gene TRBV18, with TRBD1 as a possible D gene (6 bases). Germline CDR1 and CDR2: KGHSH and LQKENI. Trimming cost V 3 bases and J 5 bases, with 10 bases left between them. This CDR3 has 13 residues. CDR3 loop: CASSPAGEETQYF. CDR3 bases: TGTGCCAGCTCACCCGCAGGGGAGGAGACCCAGTACTTC.

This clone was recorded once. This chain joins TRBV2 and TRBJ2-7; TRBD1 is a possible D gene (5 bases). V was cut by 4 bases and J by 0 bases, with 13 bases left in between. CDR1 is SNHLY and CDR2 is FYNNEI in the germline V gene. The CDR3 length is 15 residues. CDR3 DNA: TGTGCCAGCAGTGTTGACAGCTATTTCTCCTACGAGCAGTACTTC. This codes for CASSVDSYFSYEQYF.